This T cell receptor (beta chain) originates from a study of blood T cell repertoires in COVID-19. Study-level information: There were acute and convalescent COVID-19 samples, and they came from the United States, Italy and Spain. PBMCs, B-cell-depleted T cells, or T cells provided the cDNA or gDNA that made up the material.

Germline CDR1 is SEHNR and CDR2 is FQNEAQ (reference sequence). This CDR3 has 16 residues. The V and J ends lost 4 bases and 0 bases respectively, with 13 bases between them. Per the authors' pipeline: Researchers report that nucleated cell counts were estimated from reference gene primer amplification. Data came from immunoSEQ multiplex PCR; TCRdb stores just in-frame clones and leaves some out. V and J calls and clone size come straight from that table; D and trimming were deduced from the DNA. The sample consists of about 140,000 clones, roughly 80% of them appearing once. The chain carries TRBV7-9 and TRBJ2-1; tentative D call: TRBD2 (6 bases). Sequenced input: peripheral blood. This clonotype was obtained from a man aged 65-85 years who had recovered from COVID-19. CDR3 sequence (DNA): TGTGCCAGCAGCTCATTTAGCGGCAGCTCCTACAATGAGCAGTTCTTC. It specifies CASSSFSGSSYNEQFF.